This T cell receptor beta chain was recorded in a study of blood T cell repertoires in COVID-19. Unmatched junction bases numbered 3, after V lost 2 bases and J lost 1 base. Per germline, CDR1 MNHEY and CDR2 SVGEGT. The CDR3 loop spans 16 amino acids. The protocol was immunoSEQ multiplex PCR, while the TCRdb copy is restricted to in-frame clones and leaves out a portion. The sample consists of fewer than 95,000 clones, just over 85% of them appearing once. Sequenced: peripheral blood. The chain employs TRBV6-2 or TRBV6-3 and TRBJ2-3; the match to TRBD2 covers 10 bases. The receptor's source is a woman aged 80 or older with acute or convalescent COVID-19. In DNA form, the CDR3 reads TGTGCCAGCAGTTACCCAGGACTAGCGGGCACAGATACGCAGTATTTT. Encoded protein: CASSYPGLAGTDTQYF.